These T cell receptor beta chains were read from a single sample in a study of blood T cell repertoires in COVID-19. TCRdb's copy holds only in-frame clones and misses some; the assay was immunoSEQ multiplex PCR. The repertoire holds roughly 200,000 clones, with around four fifths as singletons. The material sequenced was peripheral blood. Receptors were obtained from a woman older than 75 with COVID-19, enrolled during active disease. CDR3s include the opening cysteine and the closing phenylalanine or tryptophan.

v_call,cdr3_length,j_call,cdr3_aa
TRBV7-8,13,TRBJ1-1,CASSSGMNTEAFF
TRBV5-1,15,TRBJ1-1,CASSLAAGMNTEAFF
TRBV18,14,TRBJ2-7,CASSPRDRPYEQYF
TRBV5-1,14,TRBJ2-1,CASSLTSGGYEQFF
TRBV19,15,TRBJ1-1,CASIPGVIGNTEAFF
TRBV7-9,14,TRBJ1-1,CASSLVLSGREAFF
TRBV10-2,13,TRBJ1-1,CASSATSNTEAFF
TRBV6-5,14,TRBJ1-2,CASSSPDRGYGYTF
TRBV19,15,TRBJ1-1,CASSITGHTDTEAFF
TRBV7-2,14,TRBJ1-2,CASTLRGQIYGYTF
TRBV27,13,TRBJ1-2,CASSTQGNYGYTF